The 3 T cell receptor beta chains given below trace back to one sample, sequenced in a study of cytomegalovirus exposure and HLA in healthy donors. The PCR contained 60 Vbeta and 13 Jbeta primers. Method: immunoSEQ multiplex PCR; TCRdb's copy keeps in-frame clones and lacks some. The data show approximately 93,000 clones, with 82% seen just once and around 3.8% held by the top ten. Specimen: PBMCs. Receptors were obtained from a middle-aged man in good health and CMV-seronegative.

The chain links TRBV10-2 to TRBJ1-5; the match to TRBD1 covers 8 bases. The CDR3 covers 14 residues. Germline CDR1 and CDR2: WSHSY and SAAADI. With V trimmed by 3 bases and J by 4 bases, 2 bases remained unmatched. CDR3 in amino acids: CASSDDRGNQPQHF. Written as DNA, the CDR3 is TGCGCCAGCAGTGATGACAGGGGAAATCAGCCCCAGCATTTT.

This clone has more than one count but fewer than ten. The chain recombines TRBV19 with TRBJ1-3; D call uncertain. Germline loops: CDR1 LNHDA, CDR2 SQIVND (reference sequence). V shed 3 bases and J shed 0 bases, with 12 bases lying between them. This CDR3 region has 16 residues. CDR3 region: CASSIQPRSSGNTIYF. Written as DNA, the CDR3 is TGTGCCAGTAGTATCCAACCTAGGTCCTCTGGAAACACCATATATTTT.

The chain combines TRBV28 with TRBJ2-5; D is possibly TRBD2 (5 bases). Germline values: CDR1 MDHEN, CDR2 SYDVKM. The CDR3 is 13 residues long. V was cut by 6 bases and J by 5 bases, with 13 bases left in between. In DNA form, the CDR3 reads TGTGCCAGCAGGCTCGGGGTGATGGAGACCCAGTACTTC. Amino acids: CASRLGVMETQYF.